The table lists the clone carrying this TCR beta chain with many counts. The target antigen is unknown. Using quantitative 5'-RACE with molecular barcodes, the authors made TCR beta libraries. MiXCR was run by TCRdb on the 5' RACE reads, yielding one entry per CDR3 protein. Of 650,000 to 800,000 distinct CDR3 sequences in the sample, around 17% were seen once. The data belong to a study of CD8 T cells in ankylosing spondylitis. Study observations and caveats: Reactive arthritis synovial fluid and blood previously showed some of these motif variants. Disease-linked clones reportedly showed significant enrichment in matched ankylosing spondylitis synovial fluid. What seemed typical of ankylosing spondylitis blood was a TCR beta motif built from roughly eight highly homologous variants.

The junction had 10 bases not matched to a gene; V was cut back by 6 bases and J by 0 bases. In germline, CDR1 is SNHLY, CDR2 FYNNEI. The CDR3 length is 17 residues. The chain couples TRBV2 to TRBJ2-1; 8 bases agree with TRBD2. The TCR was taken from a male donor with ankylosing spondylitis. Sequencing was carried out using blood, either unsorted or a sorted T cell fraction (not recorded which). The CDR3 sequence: CASRATAREGSYNEQFF. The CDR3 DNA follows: TGTGCCAGCAGGGCGACCGCACGGGAGGGCTCCTACAATGAGCAGTTCTTC.